This T cell receptor (beta chain) stems from a study of CD8 T cells in ankylosing spondylitis. Quantitative 5'-RACE was performed with molecular barcodes, and it yielded the TCR beta libraries. MiXCR, applied by TCRdb to the 5' RACE reads, yields one record per CDR3 protein. The sample shows about 140,000 distinct CDR3 sequences, 11% of them seen only once. This clonotype was counted ten times or more. The CDR3 has 18 amino acids. V was clipped by 6 bases and J by 2 bases, with 24 bases between them. The sample consisted of blood, either unsorted or a sorted T cell fraction (not recorded which). This chain uses TRBV12-3 or TRBV12-4 with TRBJ2-3; tentatively, D is TRBD2 (5 bases). This TCR was sampled from a female donor with ankylosing spondylitis or in good health (not recorded which). The CDR3 DNA follows: TGTGCCAGCAGCCTAACAGACATTGGACTCCCCACCACAGATACGCAGTATTTT. It specifies CASSLTDIGLPTTDTQYF.